This record concerns one T cell receptor (beta chain) sequence. Germline V gene sequence: CDR1 MNHEY, CDR2 SVGAGI. V shed 5 bases and J shed 3 bases, with 10 bases lying between them. CDR3 length: 14 amino acids. Method: immunoSEQ multiplex PCR; TCRdb's copy keeps in-frame clones and lacks some. The data contain 65,000 to 80,000 clones, roughly four fifths of them singletons. The sample belongs to a study of OX40 agonist ivuxolimab in advanced cancers. This sequence was found in an adult with an advanced solid tumor such as melanoma, head and neck, liver or kidney cancer. The source was CD4+ or CD8+ T cells sorted from blood, collected in a trial of the OX40 agonist ivuxolimab. V is TRBV6-5 and J is TRBJ1-4; no reliable D call. CDR3 nucleotides: TGTGCCAGCAGTCGGACGGCCTCTAATGAAAAACTGTTTTTT. It specifies CASSRTASNEKLFF.